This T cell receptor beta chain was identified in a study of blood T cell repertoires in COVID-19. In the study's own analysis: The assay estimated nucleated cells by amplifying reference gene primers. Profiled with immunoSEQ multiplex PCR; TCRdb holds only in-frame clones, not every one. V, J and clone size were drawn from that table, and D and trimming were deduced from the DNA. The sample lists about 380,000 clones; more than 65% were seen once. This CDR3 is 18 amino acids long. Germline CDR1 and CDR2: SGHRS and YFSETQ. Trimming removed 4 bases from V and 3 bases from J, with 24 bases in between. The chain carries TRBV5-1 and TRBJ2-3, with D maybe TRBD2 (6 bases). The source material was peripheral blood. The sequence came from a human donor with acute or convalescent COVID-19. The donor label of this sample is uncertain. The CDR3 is CASSGAFPAAGRTDTQYF. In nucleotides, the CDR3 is TGCGCCAGCAGCGGGGCTTTCCCAGCGGCAGGGAGGACAGATACGCAGTATTTT.